A single sample gave rise to the 23 T cell receptor beta chains below, sequenced in a study of T cell repertoires in cytomegalovirus infection (dated by TCRdb to about 2019). The treatment or condition tag for this specimen amounts to: in vitro stimulation with specific CMV peptide epitopes to enrich CMV-specific T cells. Sequencing instrument: Illumina HiSeq 1500. TCRdb itself trimmed the public reads at Q25 with fastp, ran MiXCR and retained productive beta chains. For every CDR3 protein sequence, its rows merge into one entry that carries the most common genes and DNA. Within this sample are under 350,000 distinct CDR3 sequences, with 20% to 25% of them counted one time only. The ten largest clones capture roughly 19% of the sample. Antigen specificity for these receptors is unknown. Sequenced material: cultured PBMCs, taken from culture after CMV antigen stimulation. The receptors stem from a human donor in good health (CMV status not recorded). Some clones in this sample may be carry-over from other donors' samples.

The genes are TRBV6-6 and TRBJ2-2; TRBD2 is a possible D gene (5 bases). Deletions cut 4 bases from V and 4 bases from J, with 22 bases between. The CDR3 has 18 residues. The germline CDR1 and CDR2 sequences are MNHNY and SVGAGI (reference sequence). The CDR3 DNA reads TGTGCCAGCAGTTCCCAGATAGGGAGCTCTGTATTCACCGGGGAGCTGTTTTTT. Its translation: CASSSQIGSSVFTGELFF.

The chain joins TRBV12-3 or TRBV12-4 to TRBJ1-3; D ambiguous. The CDR3 consists of 18 residues. Trimming shortened V by 7 bases and J by 1 base, and 23 bases separated the two germline ends. The CDR3 DNA reads as TGTGCCAGCACCCTTCAAAAGTCCGGACTTTTTTCTGGAAACACCATATATTTT. Its translation is CASTLQKSGLFSGNTIYF.

This clonotype was detected a few times. The junction departs from the called germline gene at one end, perhaps through a read error. The chain is built from TRBV4-1 and TRBJ1-5; D gene ambiguous. Germline loops: CDR1 MGHRA, CDR2 YSYEKL. The CDR3 sequence is 15 residues long. DNA of the CDR3: TGTGCCAGCAGCCAAGATTGGCGTAGCAATCAGCCCCAGCATTTT. Residues: CASSQDWRSNQPQHF.

V and J are TRBV12-3 or TRBV12-4 and TRBJ2-7; D is unclear. V lost 3 bases and J lost 1, with 7 bases in between. This CDR3 region has 13 residues. The DNA of the CDR3 is TGTGCCAGCAGTTTTGGGTTTTCCTACGAGCAGTACGTC. Its protein is CASSFGFSYEQYV.

This clonotype occurred a few times. This CDR3 reads CASRRDILSNQPQHF. The CDR3 DNA is TGTGCCAGCAGAAGGGACATCCTTAGCAATCAGCCCCAGCATTTT. The chain links TRBV12-3 or TRBV12-4 to TRBJ1-5; D may be TRBD1 (6 bases). The CDR3 has 15 residues. Trimming shortened V by 6 bases and J by 0 bases, and 12 bases separated the two germline ends.

The rearrangement uses TRBV3-1 and TRBJ1-1; perhaps TRBD1 as D (5 bases). Trimming took 2 bases from V and 0 from J, leaving 10 bases between them. The CDR3 contains 15 residues. Germline CDR1 is LGHDT and CDR2 is YNNKEL (reference sequence). For the CDR3, the DNA is TGTGCCAGCAGCCAAACCGGGGCTCTGAACACTGAAGCTTTCTTT. Its translation: CASSQTGALNTEAFF. Based on the CDR3 plus reference TRBV3-1 and TRBJ1-1, the full variable domain is DTAVSQTPKYLVTQMGNDKSIKCEQNLGHDTMYWYKQDSKKFLKIMFSYNNKELIINETVPNRFSPKSPDKAHLNLHINSLELGDSAVYFCASSQTGALNTEAFFGQGTRLTVV.

V gene TRBV7-9 combines with J gene TRBJ2-3; 7 positions agree with TRBD2. The CDR3 runs 15 residues. The junction had 2 bases not matched to a gene; V was cut back by 1 base and J by 1 base. Germline CDR1 is SEHNR and CDR2 is FQNEAQ (reference sequence). For the CDR3, the DNA is TGTGCCAGCAGCTTAGAAAGCGGGGGCACAGATACGCAGTATTTT. Residues: CASSLESGGTDTQYF. Drawing the rest from reference TRBV7-9 and TRBJ2-3, the complete variable domain is DTGVSQNPRHKITKRGQNVTFRCDPISEHNRLYWYRQTLGQGPEFLTYFQNEAQLEKSRLLSDRFSAERPKGSFSTLEIQRTEQGDSAMYLCASSLESGGTDTQYFGPGTRLTVL.

The chain carries TRBV7-8 and TRBJ2-1; D call uncertain. Trimming removed 1 base at V and 8 bases at J, with 9 bases between. Germline CDR1 is SGHVS and CDR2 is FQNEAQ. The CDR3 loop spans 13 amino acids. The CDR3 DNA reads TGTGCCAGCAGCTTAGAGGTGGTCCATGAGCAGTTCTTC. Translating it yields CASSLEVVHEQFF.

This clonotype was seen a few times. The V and J genes are TRBV10-3 and TRBJ1-2; 10 nucleotides match TRBD1. CDR3 length equals 13 residues. The germline V gene has CDR1 ENHRY and CDR2 SYGVKD. The V gene end was trimmed by 5 bases and the J gene end by 6 bases; junction bases not matched to a gene: 3. CDR3 region: CAISRTGGDGYTF. The CDR3 bases are TGTGCCATCAGTAGGACAGGGGGGGATGGCTACACCTTC.

The chain carries TRBV7-2 and TRBJ1-3; D ambiguous. The CDR3 length is 11 residues. The germline gives CDR1 SGHTA, CDR2 FQGNSA. Trimming pared 5 bases from V and 8 bases from J, leaving 7 bases between. CDR3 DNA sequence: TGTGCCAGCAGCCTCCTGGACACCATATATTTT. Its protein product is CASSLLDTIYF.

The rearrangement joins TRBV19 to TRBJ2-3; 14 nucleotides line up with TRBD2. J lost 9 bases, V lost 3 bases, and 14 bases had no gene match. This CDR3 is 18 amino acids long. Per the germline V gene, CDR1 is LNHDA and CDR2 is SQIVND (reference sequence). The CDR3 loop reads CASSMLIGTSGSGRTQYF. The CDR3 region has the DNA TGTGCCAGTAGTATGCTCATTGGGACTAGCGGGAGTGGGCGGACGCAGTATTTT.

The chain joins TRBV14 to TRBJ1-2, with D uncertain. The CDR3 spans 13 residues. The V and J ends lost 4 bases and 0 bases respectively, with 6 bases between them. The germline gives CDR1 SGHDN, CDR2 FVKESK. This CDR3 reads CASSPQANYGYTF. In DNA, the CDR3 is TGTGCCAGCAGCCCTCAAGCTAACTATGGCTACACCTTC.

This clonotype was counted at least ten times. V gene TRBV11-2 combines with J gene TRBJ2-3; 7 bases are a match to TRBD1. J was trimmed by 0 bases and V by 5 bases; bases with no gene match: 5. The CDR3 extends over 15 amino acids. Germline V lookup: CDR1 SGHAT, CDR2 FQNNGV. Here the CDR3 reads CASSPWDSSTDTQYF. CDR3 bases: TGTGCCAGCAGCCCCTGGGACAGTAGCACAGATACGCAGTATTTT. Complete variable domain (other parts from reference TRBV11-2 and TRBJ2-3): EAGVAQSPRYKIIEKRQSVAFWCNPISGHATLYWYQQILGQGPKLLIQFQNNGVVDDSQLPKDRFSAERLKGVDSTLKIQPAKLEDSAVYLCASSPWDSSTDTQYFGPGTRLTVL.

This clonotype was seen ten or more times. The V and J genes are TRBV12-3 or TRBV12-4 and TRBJ1-2; D unresolved. The CDR3 spans 14 residues. The V and J ends lost 6 bases and 5 bases respectively, with 16 bases between them. CDR3 in DNA: TGTGCCAGCAGCCGCGGAAGGACGGAGTATGGCTACACCTTC. It translates to CASSRGRTEYGYTF.

This chain connects TRBV4-1 to TRBJ2-1; D is perhaps TRBD2 (6 bases). The CDR3 has 16 amino acids. The ends were cut back, 0 bases at V and 2 bases at J, with 11 bases in the middle. Germline V gene data show CDR1 as MGHRA and CDR2 as YSYEKL. CDR3 residues: CASSQDLAGTYNEQFF. DNA of the CDR3: TGCGCCAGCAGCCAAGACCTTGCGGGAACCTACAATGAGCAGTTCTTC.

V and J are TRBV11-2 and TRBJ2-5, with D possibly matching TRBD2 (5 bases). The CDR3 is 14 residues long. V shed 5 bases and J shed 1 base, with 11 bases lying between them. Looked up from germline, CDR1 is SGHAT and CDR2 is FQNNGV. CDR3 coding DNA: TGTGCCAGCAGCGTAATCCGGGGCCAAGAGACCCAGTACTTC. This codes for CASSVIRGQETQYF.

The chain links TRBV20-1 to TRBJ2-1; 9 positions agree with TRBD2. V gave up 3 bases and J gave up 8 bases; unmatched junction bases: 11. CDR1 is DFQATT, CDR2 SNEGSKA, per germline (reference sequence). The CDR3 is 15 residues long. CDR3 DNA: TGCAGTGCTAGCTCTTGGCGGGAGGGCATCGATGAGCAGTTCTTC. Translated, it gives CSASSWREGIDEQFF.

This clonotype was observed a few times. V usage is TRBV11-2 and J usage is TRBJ2-1; possibly TRBD1 or TRBD2 for D (5 bases each). Germline loops: CDR1 SGHAT, CDR2 FQNNGV. With 7 bases removed from V and 10 bases from J, the gap between germline ends came to 17 bases. The CDR3 totals 13 residues. This CDR3 reads CASNPNGAWEQFF. CDR3 nucleotide sequence: TGTGCCAGCAATCCCAACGGGGCCTGGGAGCAGTTCTTC.

This clonotype has ten or more counts. V and J are TRBV20-1 and TRBJ2-2, with D tentatively TRBD2 (5 bases). Germline V gives CDR1 DFQATT, CDR2 SNEGSKA (reference sequence). The CDR3 runs to 14 residues. Trimming took off 3 bases at V and 7 bases at J, with 15 bases between the two ends. The CDR3 is CSASRLGGVGELFF. CDR3 nucleotides: TGCAGTGCTAGCCGCCTAGGAGGAGTCGGGGAGCTGTTTTTT.

CDR3 in amino acids: CAIGTDYGYTF. Here the CDR3 DNA reads TGTGCCATAGGGACAGACTATGGCTACACCTTC. The V call is TRBV10-3, the J call TRBJ1-2; 7 bases agree with TRBD1. The CDR3 loop spans 11 amino acids. Looked up from germline, CDR1 is ENHRY and CDR2 is SYGVKD. V dropped 9 bases and J dropped 3; count of bases not matched to a gene: 1.

This clonotype was counted many times. This chain links TRBV19 with TRBJ1-1; no reliable D call. V lost 3 bases, J lost 2 bases, and 7 bases lay in between. The V gene's germline CDR1 is LNHDA and CDR2 SQIVND (reference sequence). The CDR3 contains 13 residues. DNA for the CDR3: TGTGCCAGTAGTATGAGGAGAAACACTGAAGCTTTCTTT. Its translation: CASSMRRNTEAFF.

This clonotype showed up just a few times. The chain uses TRBV6-5 and TRBJ2-6; possibly TRBD2 for D (6 bases). CDR3 length: 17 amino acids. Germline CDR1 reads MNHEY; CDR2 reads SVGAGI. The V gene lost 7 bases and the J gene lost 4 bases, with 20 bases spanning the gap. CDR3 region: CASTQWSGEMGANVLTF. CDR3 nucleotides: TGTGCCAGCACCCAATGGTCGGGGGAAATGGGGGCCAACGTCCTGACTTTC.

The rearrangement links TRBV20-1 to TRBJ2-5; D unresolved. The V end lost 3 bases, the J end lost 5 bases, and 7 bases lay between the germline ends. This CDR3 is built from 11 residues. Germline V gene sequence: CDR1 DFQATT, CDR2 SNEGSKA (reference sequence). CDR3 loop: CSARERETQYF. CDR3 DNA sequence: TGCAGTGCTAGGGAAAGGGAGACCCAGTACTTC.